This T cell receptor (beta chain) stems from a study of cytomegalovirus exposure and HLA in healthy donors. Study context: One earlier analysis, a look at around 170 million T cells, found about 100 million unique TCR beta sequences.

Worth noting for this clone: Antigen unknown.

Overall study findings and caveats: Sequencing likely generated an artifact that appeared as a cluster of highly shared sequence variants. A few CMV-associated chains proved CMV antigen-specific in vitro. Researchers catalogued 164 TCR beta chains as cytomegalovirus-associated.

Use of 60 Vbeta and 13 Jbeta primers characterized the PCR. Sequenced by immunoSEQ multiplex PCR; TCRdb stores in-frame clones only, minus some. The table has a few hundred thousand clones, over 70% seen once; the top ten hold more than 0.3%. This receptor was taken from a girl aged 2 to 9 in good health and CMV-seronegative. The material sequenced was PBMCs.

The CDR3 is CASGGSEQYF. CDR3 coding DNA: TGTGCCAGCGGGGGGAGTGAGCAGTACTTC. The gene calls are TRBV9 and TRBJ2-7, with D perhaps TRBD2 (6 bases). Germline assignment: CDR1 SGDLS and CDR2 YYNGEE. The CDR3 loop spans 10 amino acids. V shed 7 bases and J shed 7 bases, with 9 bases lying between them.